One TCR beta chain is described in this entry. These data are taken from a study of blood T cell repertoires in COVID-19. Across the study: COVID-19 samples collected from the United States, Italy and Spain covered acute and convalescent phases.

CDR1 is ENHRY and CDR2 is SYGVKD in the germline V gene. Trimming stripped 10 bases from V and 3 bases from J, with 15 bases between. The CDR3 runs to 14 residues. Under the authors' procedure: Reference gene primer amplification in the assay estimated nucleated cell counts. The data were produced by immunoSEQ multiplex PCR, yet TCRdb's version contains in-frame clones alone and is incomplete. V, J and clone size were drawn from that table, and D and trimming were deduced from the DNA. The data show around 230,000 clones, with around 89% seen just once and 2.6% held by the top ten. The chain recombines TRBV10-3 with TRBJ1-4; D is unclear. This receptor was taken from a woman under 40 who had recovered from COVID-19. Material: PBMCs or T cells enriched from blood (not recorded which). Here the CDR3 reads CATSRGASNEKLFF. CDR3 DNA: TGTGCCACCTCCCGGGGAGCATCTAATGAAAAACTGTTTTTT.